This passage covers 3 T cell receptor beta chains from one sample sequenced in a study of blood T cell repertoires in COVID-19. The repertoire was sequenced with immunoSEQ multiplex PCR; TCRdb's copy has only in-frame clones and lacks some. The sample includes approximately 190,000 clones, 70% to 90% of them seen just once. The sequenced sample consisted of peripheral blood. These receptors came from a man between 60 and 75 years old with active or convalescent COVID-19.

This clone was counted between two and nine times. The CDR3 coding sequence is TGTGCCAGCAGTTACCACGATCAGGGGCTCTGGAGCAAGTCTGGCTACACCTTC. It translates to CASSYHDQGLWSKSGYTF. This chain uses TRBV6-8 with TRBJ1-2, with D possibly TRBD1 on 6 matching bases. The ends were cut back, 2 bases at V and 7 bases at J, with 26 bases in the middle. Germline CDR1 and CDR2: MNHGY and SAAAGT. The CDR3 runs to 18 residues.

The rearrangement joins TRBV30 to TRBJ2-1; TRBD2 agrees at 9 bases. The V segment lost 0 bases and the J segment 4 bases; nucleotides outside the gene matches: 4. Germline CDR1 and CDR2: GTSNPN and SVGIG (reference sequence). The CDR3 totals 15 residues. The CDR3 DNA sequence: TGTGCCTGGAGTGTATGGCTAGCGGGGTACAATGAGCAGTTCTTC. Its protein is CAWSVWLAGYNEQFF.

This clone was observed a single time. CDR3 in DNA: TGTGCCAGCAGTTTCCCCGGGTCGGAGCAGTACTTC. It codes for CASSFPGSEQYF. The rearrangement joins TRBV27 to TRBJ2-7; D unclear. Germline CDR1 and CDR2: MNHEY and SMNVEV (reference sequence). V was cut by 3 bases and J by 7 bases, with 10 bases left in between. There are 12 residues in the CDR3.